Listed here are 7 T cell receptor beta chains from one sample, sequenced in a study of spatial heterogeneity in lung cancer. A single record per CDR3 protein comes from TCRdb applying MiXCR to the 5' RACE reads. The table includes roughly 3,800 distinct CDR3 sequences, 4% to 5.5% detected once. No antigens are known for them. Time point given: sample taken at primary tumor resection. Findings of the study overall: Higher tumor mutation counts went along with higher counts of expanded intratumoral alpha and beta TCRs.

The source material was lung tumor tissue, sampled at surgery. These receptors were taken from a female donor with early-stage non-small cell lung cancer.

In this sample, this clonotype turned up many times. Within a library made for alpha chains, this beta chain is off target, and its count is uninformative. The J gene is TRBJ2-3, the V gene TRBV9, with D perhaps TRBD2 (6 bases). Germline-derived CDR1 and CDR2 are SGDLS and YYNGEE. CDR3 length: 14 residues. Between the trimmed V and J ends, which lost 3 bases and 5 bases, there was a span of 13 bases. The CDR3: CASSARDSLDTQYF. In DNA form, the CDR3 reads TGTGCCAGCAGCGCCCGGGACTCGTTAGATACGCAGTATTTT.

This clonotype rates as medium-sized. This beta chain is a stray sequence in a library constructed for alpha chains; its clone size is not meaningful. V is TRBV12-3 or TRBV12-4 and J is TRBJ2-2; D may be TRBD1 (5 bases). The CDR3 contains 15 residues. Trimming pared 5 bases from V and 1 base from J, leaving 11 bases between. The CDR3 nucleotides are TGTGCCAGCAGTCAAGAGACAGTGAACACCGGGGAGCTGTTTTTT. Residues: CASSQETVNTGELFF.

This clonotype is deemed medium-sized. This beta chain turned up in a library designed for alpha chains; as an off-target read, its abundance says little. The chain couples TRBV20-1 to TRBJ1-1; D not resolved. Trimming removed 1 base at V and 1 base at J, with 10 bases between. Germline CDR1 DFQATT, CDR2 SNEGSKA (reference sequence). This CDR3 comprises 14 residues. The CDR3 here is CSARAADPNTEAFF. The CDR3 bases are TGCAGTGCTAGAGCAGCAGACCCGAACACTGAAGCTTTCTTT.

This clonotype counts as medium-sized. This beta chain turned up in a library designed for alpha chains; as an off-target read, its abundance says little. The chain employs TRBV19 and TRBJ1-5; D not resolved. Germline CDR1 is LNHDA and CDR2 is SQIVND (reference sequence). The germline V and J ends were trimmed by 7 bases and 1 base, with 14 bases remaining between them. The CDR3 consists of 15 residues. The chain's CDR3 is CASNGRPESNQPQHF. In nucleotides, the CDR3 is TGTGCCAGTAATGGACGGCCGGAAAGCAATCAGCCCCAGCATTTT. The variable domain in full, with the rest retrieved from reference TRBV19 and TRBJ1-5, is DGGITQSPKYLFRKEGQNVTLSCEQNLNHDAMYWYRQDPGQGLRLIYYSQIVNDFQKGDIAEGYSVSREKKESFPLTVTSAQKNPTAFYLCASNGRPESNQPQHFGDGTRLSIL.

By proportion, this clonotype is large. Since it is a stray read in a library aimed at alpha chains, this beta chain has a size that is not meaningful. The genes are TRBV20-1 and TRBJ2-6, with a tentative D call TRBD2 (5 bases). V was pared by 5 bases and J by 1 base, with 9 bases between. Germline CDR1 is DFQATT and CDR2 is SNEGSKA (reference sequence). This CDR3 has 14 residues. The CDR3 nucleotides are TGCAGTGCTGAACGGGGTTCTGGGGCCAACGTCCTGACTTTC. Translated, it gives CSAERGSGANVLTF.

By share of the sample, this clonotype is medium-sized (0.01 to 0.1%). This beta chain was picked up by a library intended for alpha chains and is off target, so its count carries little meaning. The chain is built from TRBV20-1 and TRBJ2-5; D is possibly TRBD2 (6 bases). CDR3 length equals 13 residues. Germline CDR1 and CDR2: DFQATT and SNEGSKA (reference sequence). Trimming shortened V by 7 bases and J by 3 bases, and 15 bases separated the two germline ends. In nucleotides, the CDR3 is TGCAGTGTTAAGATCGGGGGAGAAGAGACCCAGTACTTC. Protein product: CSVKIGGEETQYF.

This clonotype is labeled large (0.1 to 1%). The library was built for alpha chains, so this beta chain is an off-target read and its size means little. The rearrangement uses TRBV7-9 and TRBJ1-1, with D maybe TRBD1 (5 bases). Between the trimmed V and J ends, which lost 1 base and 4 bases, there was a span of 7 bases. The CDR3 is made up of 13 amino acids. Germline CDR1 and CDR2: SEHNR and FQNEAQ (reference sequence). In DNA form, the CDR3 reads TGTGCCAGCAGCTTAGAGCAGGGCACTGAAGCTTTCTTT. It translates to CASSLEQGTEAFF.